Included here is one TCR beta chain sequence, with context. No antigen is known for it. The CDR3 totals 15 residues. CDR1 MNHEY and CDR2 SMNVEV come from the germline V gene (reference sequence). Trimming took 4 bases from V and 4 from J, leaving 16 bases between them. These data originate in a study of early stage breast cancer tumors. Study-wide context: Average read coverage per sample was 7.5 to 10-fold. Study observations and caveats: Bulk DNA sequencing of unsorted cells missed chain pairing and markers. Commonly generated sequences made up most enriched TCRB sequences shared between patients.

Sequencing used immunoSEQ multiplex PCR; TCRdb keeps in-frame clones, though not all of them. The sample lists some 36,000 clones, under 80% seen once, with 6.8% in the top ten. This chain joins TRBV27 and TRBJ1-2; D uncertain. This clonotype was sampled from a person aged 55 to 69 with breast cancer. The sequenced sample was blood. DNA for the CDR3: TGTGCCAGCAGTTACGACCCGAGGCAGCGCTATGGCTACACCTTC. Amino acid sequence: CASSYDPRQRYGYTF.